The sequence of this TCR beta chain was determined in a study of blood T cell repertoires in COVID-19. At the level of the study: Acute and convalescent COVID-19 specimens originated in the United States, Italy and Spain. From T cells, B-cell-depleted T cells, or PBMCs came the material, which was cDNA or gDNA.

Original data processing: Nucleated cell number was recorded as an estimate derived from reference gene primer amplification. Using immunoSEQ multiplex PCR, the repertoire was profiled, and TCRdb retains in-frame clones only, with some absent. That table is the source of V, J and clone size, and D and trimming were worked out from the DNA. The repertoire includes 150,000 to 200,000 clones, approximately 85% of them detected once, and around 9.9% sits in the top ten. Sequenced input: peripheral blood. The sequence came from a human donor with active or convalescent COVID-19. The donor label of this sample is uncertain.

The CDR3 DNA is TGTGCCAGCTCAGCGAGTAGCGGGAGCCCCTACGAGCAGTACTTC. Translating gives CASSASSGSPYEQYF. The chain employs TRBV18 and TRBJ2-7; 9 nucleotides align to TRBD2. The CDR3 is 15 amino acids. The V segment lost 5 bases and the J segment 2 bases; nucleotides outside the gene matches: 7. Germline V gene lookup returns CDR1 KGHSH and CDR2 LQKENI.